Each of the 21 T cell receptor beta chains below was sequenced from the same sample in a study of regulatory T cells in long-lasting Graves disease. Time point in this sample: persistent/refractory GD, antithyroid drugs over 5 years with positive TRAb. RNA extracted from PBMCs served as the sequencing template. With iRepertoire HTBI primers and Arm-PCR of CDR3 regions, TCR beta libraries were built. Using its own MiXCR run on the multiplex PCR reads, TCRdb lists one record per CDR3 protein. The data hold 350,000 to 450,000 distinct CDR3 sequences, with roughly 24% observed a single time. The starting material was peripheral blood mononuclear cells (PBMCs), obtained when the disease was refractory, from a patient treated with antithyroid drugs. Receptor source: a woman aged 40 to 55 with Graves disease.

The genes are TRBV7-9 and TRBJ1-1, with TRBD1 as a possible D gene (6 bases). Germline lookup yields CDR1 SEHNR and CDR2 FQNEAQ (reference sequence). The CDR3 length is 15 residues. The V end lost 3 bases, the J end lost 6 bases, and 17 bases lay between the germline ends. The DNA for the CDR3 is TGTGCCAGCAGCTTTAACTCCCAGGGGCAACCTGAAGCTTTCTTT. Its translation: CASSFNSQGQPEAFF. The full variable domain, in which reference TRBV7-9 and TRBJ1-1 provide the parts outside the CDR3, is DTGVSQNPRHKITKRGQNVTFRCDPISEHNRLYWYRQTLGQGPEFLTYFQNEAQLEKSRLLSDRFSAERPKGSFSTLEIQRTEQGDSAMYLCASSFNSQGQPEAFFGQGTRLTVV.

Many counts were recorded for this clonotype. The CDR3 reads CSGGTGTLDEQYF. In DNA, the CDR3 is TGCAGTGGCGGGACAGGGACCCTTGATGAGCAGTACTTC. V gene TRBV29-1 combines with J gene TRBJ2-7; 9 positions agree with TRBD1. Germline V gene lookup returns CDR1 SQVTM and CDR2 ANQGSEA. This CDR3 spans 13 amino acids.

With respect to this clonotype: Just one base apart from a much larger clone, this may be a read error. The rearrangement links TRBV13 to TRBJ1-4; TRBD1 matches at 9 bases. Germline values: CDR1 PRHDT, CDR2 FYEKMQ (reference sequence). This CDR3 spans 14 amino acids. V trimming: 4 bases; J trimming: 8 bases; junction bases outside the gene matches: 5. CDR3 DNA: TGTGCCAGCAGCTCGAGGGACAGGGCCGAAAAACTGTTTTTT. Its translation is CASSSRDRAEKLFF.

The chain carries TRBV15 and TRBJ2-7, with TRBD2 matching over 10 bases. The ends lost 4 bases at V and 2 bases at J; junction bases unmatched: 2. Germline V lookup: CDR1 LNHNV, CDR2 YYDKDF (reference sequence). This CDR3 is built from 14 residues. This CDR3 reads CATSIGTSAYEQYF. CDR3 coding DNA: TGTGCCACCAGCATCGGGACTAGCGCCTACGAGCAGTACTTC.

This clonotype was seen many times. This chain joins TRBV20-1 and TRBJ2-7; 7 bases line up with TRBD1. V was clipped by 6 bases and J by 2 bases; unmatched bases: 4. The CDR3 has 12 amino acids. In germline, CDR1 is DFQATT, CDR2 SNEGSKA (reference sequence). The chain's CDR3 is CSASDRTYEQYF. The CDR3 DNA sequence: TGCAGTGCATCGGACAGGACCTACGAGCAGTACTTC.

V and J are TRBV7-9 and TRBJ2-7; D is uncertain. There are 16 residues in the CDR3. V was shortened by 5 bases and J by 3 bases, with 20 bases between the two germline ends. Germline CDR1 is SEHNR and CDR2 is FQNEAQ (reference sequence). In DNA, the CDR3 is TGTGCCAGCAGCGCCCATCGAGAGACTGGGCTCTACGAGCAGTACTTC. Encoded protein: CASSAHRETGLYEQYF.

A few counts support this clonotype. This CDR3 reads CASSGAFSGANVLTF. The DNA of the CDR3 is TGTGCCAGCAGTGGTGCCTTCTCTGGGGCCAACGTCCTGACTTTC. The rearrangement uses TRBV6-1 and TRBJ2-6; no clear D gene. Germline lookup yields CDR1 MNHNS and CDR2 SASEGT. Trimming shortened V by 4 bases and J by 0 bases, and 7 bases separated the two germline ends. The CDR3 length is 15 residues.

The chain links TRBV5-1 to TRBJ1-2; D is uncertain. This CDR3 contains 14 residues. The V end was cut by 4 bases, the J end by 4 bases, with 14 bases between. Looked up from germline, CDR1 is SGHRS and CDR2 is YFSETQ. The CDR3 region has the DNA TGCGCCAGCAGCCGCCTGAACAGAGCCTATGGCTACACCTTC. Its protein product is CASSRLNRAYGYTF.

This clonotype was seen a handful of times. This CDR3 reads CASRAYYNSPLHF. Here the CDR3 DNA reads TGTGCCAGCCGGGCTTATTATAATTCACCCCTCCACTTT. The chain joins TRBV2 to TRBJ1-6; no reliable D call. The CDR3 has 13 amino acids. The germline V gene has CDR1 SNHLY and CDR2 FYNNEI. V shed 8 bases and J shed 4 bases, with 9 bases lying between them.

This clonotype appeared a few times. The chain combines TRBV30 with TRBJ1-6; TRBD1 agrees at 7 bases. Germline V lookup: CDR1 GTSNPN, CDR2 SVGIG (reference sequence). The CDR3 consists of 13 residues. V trimming: 3 bases; J trimming: 4 bases; junction bases outside the gene matches: 0. For the CDR3, the DNA is TGTGCCTGGAGGACAGGGTATAATTCACCCCTCCACTTT. It specifies CAWRTGYNSPLHF.

There are a few counts of this clonotype. The chain couples TRBV6-1 to TRBJ1-5; D unresolved. Germline values: CDR1 MNHNS, CDR2 SASEGT. Trimming removed 0 bases at V and 7 bases at J, with 13 bases between. There are 15 residues in the CDR3. This chain's CDR3 is CASSEAQYNGQPQHF. The DNA for the CDR3 is TGTGCCAGCAGTGAAGCGCAGTACAATGGGCAGCCCCAGCATTTT.

This clonotype was seen at least ten times. The chain employs TRBV2 and TRBJ1-5; D call uncertain. The CDR3 contains 13 residues. Trimming pared 7 bases from V and 4 bases from J, leaving 11 bases between. CDR1 and CDR2 (germline): SNHLY, FYNNEI. CDR3 loop: CASTPYINQPQHF. The CDR3, as DNA: TGTGCCAGCACCCCTTACATAAATCAGCCCCAGCATTTT.

The V gene is TRBV6-1, the J gene TRBJ2-7; tentative D call: TRBD2 (6 bases). The V gene lost 4 bases and the J gene lost 3 bases, with 13 bases spanning the gap. The CDR3 runs to 14 residues. Germline V gene lookup returns CDR1 MNHNS and CDR2 SASEGT. The CDR3 here is CASSVSGLNYEQYF. The CDR3 DNA is TGTGCCAGCAGTGTAAGCGGGCTGAACTACGAGCAGTACTTC.

This clonotype was found a few times. V gene TRBV6-2 or TRBV6-3 combines with J gene TRBJ2-3, with 7 positions matching TRBD1. Trimming removed 3 bases from V and 0 bases from J; junction bases left unmatched: 6. This CDR3 contains 16 residues. Germline CDR1 reads MNHEY; CDR2 reads SVGEGT. The CDR3 DNA reads as TGTGCCAGCAGTTATTCAGGGGGTCTCAGCACAGATACGCAGTATTTT. Translating gives CASSYSGGLSTDTQYF.

The sample holds many counts of this clonotype. The genes are TRBV11-2 and TRBJ2-7; D gene uncertain. V was cut by 0 bases and J by 7 bases, with 16 bases left in between. Germline V gene data show CDR1 as SGHAT and CDR2 as FQNNGV. The CDR3 length is 15 residues. The CDR3, as DNA: TGTGCCAGCAGCTTAGATAAGGGTTTCCCTAGTGAGCAGTACTTC. Translating it yields CASSLDKGFPSEQYF.

This clonotype was observed a handful of times. The chain links TRBV29-1 to TRBJ1-1; D is perhaps TRBD1 (5 bases). Trimming took 6 bases from V and 5 from J, leaving 10 bases between them. This CDR3 is 11 amino acids long. Germline V gives CDR1 SQVTM, CDR2 ANQGSEA. The chain's CDR3 is CSVGTGTEAFF. The DNA for the CDR3 is TGCAGCGTCGGGACGGGAACTGAAGCTTTCTTT.

The chain links TRBV6-2 or TRBV6-3 to TRBJ2-3; the match to TRBD2 covers 8 bases. CDR1 and CDR2 from the germline V gene are MNHEY and SVGEGT. The V gene end was trimmed by 6 bases and the J gene end by 5 bases; junction bases not matched to a gene: 7. The CDR3 length is 14 residues. The CDR3 is CASRLTSEGDTQYF. The CDR3, as DNA: TGTGCCAGCAGGCTGACTAGCGAAGGAGATACGCAGTATTTT.

Ten or more counts support this clonotype. The rearrangement joins TRBV15 to TRBJ1-1, with D hard to call. Germline V gene data show CDR1 as LNHNV and CDR2 as YYDKDF (reference sequence). The V end lost 4 bases, the J end lost 4 bases, and 13 bases lay between the germline ends. CDR3 size: 14 residues. This CDR3 reads CATSTDRAGTEAFF. In DNA form, the CDR3 reads TGTGCCACCAGCACCGACCGGGCCGGCACTGAAGCTTTCTTT.

This clonotype was recorded many times. The chain carries TRBV5-5 and TRBJ1-5; D remains ambiguous. The CDR3 covers 15 residues. The V and J ends lost 1 base and 1 base respectively, with 9 bases between them. Germline assignment: CDR1 SGHKS and CDR2 YYEKEE (reference sequence). CDR3 region: CASSLYTVSNQPQHF. In nucleotides, the CDR3 is TGTGCCAGCAGCTTGTATACAGTAAGCAATCAGCCCCAGCATTTT.

This clonotype showed up many times. V is TRBV28 and J is TRBJ1-5; D uncertain. The CDR3 is 12 amino acids. Trimming took off 3 bases at V and 5 bases at J, with 5 bases between the two ends. Germline CDR1 and CDR2: MDHEN and SYDVKM. The CDR3 DNA reads as TGTGCCAGCAGTTTTCAGGATCAGCCCCAGCATTTT. Translated, it gives CASSFQDQPQHF.

This clonotype occurred many times. The chain combines TRBV2 with TRBJ1-5; D is unresolved. The V and J ends lost 7 bases and 7 bases respectively, with 11 bases between them. This CDR3 spans 12 amino acids. The germline gives CDR1 SNHLY, CDR2 FYNNEI. The CDR3 reads CASKGLWQPQHF. The CDR3, as DNA: TGTGCCAGCAAAGGATTGTGGCAGCCCCAGCATTTT.